The 32 T cell receptor beta chains listed next were all sequenced from one sample in a study of shared clonotypes between healthy human individuals. Only in-frame clones appear in the TCRdb table, and some are missing; sequencing was by immunoSEQ multiplex PCR. The sample includes roughly 1.5 million clones, 95% to 99% of them seen just once. Sequencing was carried out using naive CD4+ T cells sorted from blood. The subset denotes: CD45RA+ positively selected. The receptors shown here come from a man aged 25-45 years in good health.

The chain couples TRBV9 to TRBJ2-5, with TRBD2 matching over 8 bases. Germline CDR1 reads SGDLS; CDR2 reads YYNGEE. CDR3 length equals 15 residues. V was clipped by 4 bases and J by 3 bases; unmatched bases: 8. This chain's CDR3 is CASSSSSGGEETQYF. The CDR3 bases are TGTGCCAGCAGCTCAAGTTCGGGAGGGGAAGAGACCCAGTACTTC.

The count of this clone is one. The chain uses TRBV7-2 and TRBJ2-6; TRBD1 matches 7 bases. Germline-derived CDR1 and CDR2 are SGHTA and FQGNSA. J was trimmed by 2 bases and V by 5 bases; bases with no gene match: 3. The length of the CDR3 is 15 residues. CDR3 sequence: CASSVTGAGANVLTF. In DNA form, the CDR3 reads TGTGCCAGCAGCGTAACAGGGGCTGGGGCCAACGTCCTGACTTTC.

The table lists this clone with a count of one. The V gene is TRBV4-1, the J gene TRBJ2-7; no definite D call. Germline lookup yields CDR1 MGHRA and CDR2 YSYEKL. V lost 3 bases and J 6 bases, leaving 12 bases between the germline ends. CDR3 length equals 13 residues. The CDR3 sequence: CASSQDGLGEQYF. CDR3 nucleotides: TGCGCCAGCAGCCAGGACGGGTTAGGCGAGCAGTACTTC.

The rearrangement links TRBV23-1 to TRBJ2-7; a weak D match, TRBD2 (5 bases). TRBV23-1 is flagged as an ORF with uncertain function. The CDR3 is 16 amino acids. The V and J ends lost 5 bases and 1 base respectively, with 18 bases between them. The CDR3 region is CASSSIELGRSYEQYF. Here the CDR3 DNA reads TGCGCCAGCAGTTCAATCGAACTGGGGAGATCCTACGAGCAGTACTTC.

The rearrangement links TRBV20-1 to TRBJ1-4; D call uncertain. The V and J ends lost 6 bases and 8 bases respectively, with 10 bases between them. This CDR3 region has 11 residues. The germline CDR1 and CDR2 sequences are DFQATT and SNEGSKA (reference sequence). CDR3 in amino acids: CSARRREKLFF. The CDR3 nucleotides read TGCAGTGCCAGGCGGCGGGAAAAACTGTTTTTT.

The rearrangement joins TRBV7-9 to TRBJ1-1, with D perhaps matching TRBD1 (5 bases). Trimming took 5 bases from V and 1 from J, leaving 11 bases between them. This CDR3 is 14 amino acids long. Germline V CDR1 and CDR2: SEHNR, FQNEAQ (reference sequence). The CDR3 coding sequence is TGTGCCAGCAGCCCACATACAGGGAACACTGAAGCTTTCTTT. It codes for CASSPHTGNTEAFF.

The chain has TRBV18 and TRBJ1-3; 8 bases are a match to TRBD1. Trimming cost V 2 bases and J 0 bases; bases outside gene matches: 6. Per germline, CDR1 KGHSH and CDR2 LQKENI. The CDR3 runs to 17 residues. The CDR3 sequence is CASSPVTGGLSGNTIYF. In DNA form, the CDR3 reads TGTGCCAGCTCACCAGTCACAGGGGGGCTCTCTGGAAACACCATATATTTT. Together with reference TRBV18 and TRBJ1-3, the CDR3 gives the full variable domain: NAGVMQNPRHLVRRRGQEARLRCSPMKGHSHVYWYRQLPEEGLKFMVYLQKENIIDESGMPKERFSAEFPKEGPSILRIQQVVRGDSAAYFCASSPVTGGLSGNTIYFGEGSWLTVV.

J is TRBJ1-4 and V is TRBV28; the match to TRBD1 covers 9 bases. The germline gives CDR1 MDHEN, CDR2 SYDVKM. This CDR3 has 16 residues. V lost 5 bases and J lost 10; bases outside the gene matches: 14. The CDR3 DNA sequence: TGTGCCAGCAGTACGCCGGACAGGGGAGATTCCGGAAAACTGTTTTTT. Translating it yields CASSTPDRGDSGKLFF.

The rearrangement joins TRBV5-4 to TRBJ2-3; either TRBD1 or TRBD2 may fit D (5 bases each). Trimming removed 0 bases from V and 2 bases from J, with 19 bases in between. The CDR3 covers 18 residues. The germline V gene has CDR1 SGHNT and CDR2 YYREEE (reference sequence). The CDR3 sequence: CASSLAQRGAGSTDTQYF. CDR3 DNA: TGTGCCAGCAGCTTGGCACAACGGGGCGCGGGCTCCACAGATACGCAGTATTTT.

The chain combines TRBV5-1 with TRBJ2-7; 9 bases match TRBD1. This CDR3 is built from 19 residues. Germline V gene sequence: CDR1 SGHRS, CDR2 YFSETQ. J was trimmed by 5 bases and V by 4 bases; bases with no gene match: 22. CDR3 in DNA: TGCGCCAGCAGCCCTCCGCCGTTGATTACCGGGACAGGGAATGACGAGCAGTACTTC. Its protein product is CASSPPPLITGTGNDEQYF.

This rearrangement joins TRBV19 to TRBJ2-1; the match to TRBD2 covers 10 bases. CDR1 and CDR2 (germline): LNHDA, SQIVND (reference sequence). The CDR3 contains 20 residues. V was clipped by 0 bases and J by 1 base; unmatched bases: 12. The CDR3 loop reads CASSIDLLAGLLSSYNEQFF. DNA for the CDR3: TGTGCCAGTAGTATAGACTTACTAGCGGGACTGCTCTCTTCCTACAATGAGCAGTTCTTC.

This chain uses TRBV5-4 with TRBJ2-7; 13 bases match TRBD2. V was clipped by 4 bases and J by 5 bases; unmatched bases: 6. The CDR3 runs 15 residues. Germline V gene sequence: CDR1 SGHNT, CDR2 YYREEE (reference sequence). CDR3 sequence: CASSHWTSGSDEQYF. In nucleotides, the CDR3 is TGTGCCAGCAGCCATTGGACTAGCGGGAGCGACGAGCAGTACTTC.

The genes are TRBV5-1 and TRBJ2-7, with 8 bases identical to TRBD1. V gave up 4 bases and J gave up 6 bases; unmatched junction bases: 12. The CDR3 sequence is 15 residues long. Germline V lookup: CDR1 SGHRS, CDR2 YFSETQ. The CDR3 sequence is CASSPGTGGFSEQYF. The CDR3, as DNA: TGCGCCAGCAGCCCAGGGACAGGTGGATTTTCCGAGCAGTACTTC.

The chain joins TRBV9 to TRBJ1-1, with 9 bases identical to TRBD1. The CDR3 runs 14 residues. Looked up from germline, CDR1 is SGDLS and CDR2 is YYNGEE. J was trimmed by 10 bases and V by 0 bases; bases with no gene match: 7. The DNA of the CDR3 is TGTGCCAGCAGCGTAGGGACAGGGGAGGTAGGAGCTTTCTTT. Its protein is CASSVGTGEVGAFF.

The rearrangement uses TRBV28 and TRBJ1-1, with D perhaps TRBD1 (5 bases). Trimming took off 8 bases at V and 1 base at J, with 14 bases between the two ends. This CDR3 has 14 residues. The germline gives CDR1 MDHEN, CDR2 SYDVKM. The CDR3 DNA sequence: TGTGCCAGCTTCTCAGGGACGGCGAACACTGAAGCTTTCTTT. It yields the protein CASFSGTANTEAFF. Together with reference TRBV28 and TRBJ1-1, the CDR3 gives the full variable domain: DVKVTQSSRYLVKRTGEKVFLECVQDMDHENMFWYRQDPGLGLRLIYFSYDVKMKEKGDIPEGYSVSREKKERFSLILESASTNQTSMYLCASFSGTANTEAFFGQGTRLTVV.

The chain employs TRBV6-5 and TRBJ2-2; 7 bases are shared with TRBD1. The germline V gene has CDR1 MNHEY and CDR2 SVGAGI. CDR3 length: 15 residues. J gave up 2 bases and V 6 bases, and 6 bases lay outside the gene matches. The CDR3 DNA reads TGTGCCAGCAGGCCGGGACAGCTAAACACCGGGGAGCTGTTTTTT. Its translation: CASRPGQLNTGELFF.

This chain joins TRBV10-1 and TRBJ2-4; D not certain. The CDR3 loop spans 13 amino acids. Trimming removed 3 bases at V and 6 bases at J, with 9 bases between. Germline CDR1 and CDR2: WNHNN and SYGVQD (reference sequence). CDR3 loop: CASSDSVGNIQYF. The CDR3 DNA reads TGCGCCAGCAGTGATTCGGTTGGAAACATTCAGTACTTC.

The V and J genes are TRBV15 and TRBJ2-7, with 8 nucleotides matching TRBD1. With V trimmed by 5 bases and J by 4 bases, 7 bases remained unmatched. This CDR3 comprises 14 residues. The germline CDR1 and CDR2 sequences are LNHNV and YYDKDF (reference sequence). This CDR3 is CATSRTGREYEQYF. The CDR3 nucleotides are TGTGCCACCAGCCGGACAGGGAGAGAGTACGAGCAGTACTTC.

The chain employs TRBV5-4 and TRBJ2-3, with 10 bases that match TRBD2. The junction had 5 bases not matched to a gene; V was cut back by 4 bases and J by 0 bases. The CDR3 runs to 16 residues. CDR1 is SGHNT, CDR2 YYREEE, per germline (reference sequence). Here the CDR3 reads CASSKSAGGSTDTQYF. In DNA, the CDR3 is TGTGCCAGCAGCAAATCAGCGGGAGGGAGCACAGATACGCAGTATTTT.

A single count supports this clone. The chain combines TRBV5-4 with TRBJ2-7; 9 bases are shared with TRBD2. Germline CDR1 reads SGHNT; CDR2 reads YYREEE (reference sequence). The CDR3 has 15 residues. Germline trimming cut 2 bases from V and 3 bases from J; bases unmatched to any gene: 6. CDR3 sequence reads: CASSFDSGSVYEQYF. For the CDR3, the DNA is TGTGCCAGCAGCTTTGATAGCGGGAGTGTCTACGAGCAGTACTTC.

The CDR3 region has the DNA TGTGCCAGTAGTATAGATTGGGCGGAGACCCAGTACTTC. This codes for CASSIDWAETQYF. The V and J genes are TRBV19 and TRBJ2-5, with unresolved D. This CDR3 comprises 13 residues. Trimming left V 0 bases short and J 5 bases short, with 7 bases between. Germline assignment: CDR1 LNHDA and CDR2 SQIVND (reference sequence).

The chain couples TRBV5-1 to TRBJ1-2; the D is unclear. This CDR3 spans 14 amino acids. The germline V and J ends were trimmed by 0 bases and 3 bases, with 9 bases remaining between them. CDR1 is SGHRS, CDR2 YFSETQ, per germline. The CDR3 is CASSLGAGHYGYTF. The CDR3, as DNA: TGCGCCAGCAGCTTGGGAGCAGGCCACTATGGCTACACCTTC.

This clone was observed a single time. The genes are TRBV2 and TRBJ2-1; 8 bases are a match to TRBD1. Germline V gives CDR1 SNHLY, CDR2 FYNNEI. With V trimmed by 5 bases and J by 4 bases, 4 bases remained unmatched. The CDR3 loop spans 14 amino acids. CDR3 nucleotide sequence: TGTGCCAGCAGTCCGGGACAGGCGTACAATGAGCAGTTCTTC. As protein: CASSPGQAYNEQFF.

The chain employs TRBV5-5 and TRBJ2-4, with TRBD1 matching 9 bases. Germline CDR1 reads SGHKS; CDR2 reads YYEKEE (reference sequence). V was clipped by 3 bases and J by 8 bases; unmatched bases: 6. This CDR3 contains 14 residues. The CDR3 nucleotides are TGTGCCAGCAGCTCACAGGGGGCGGGAGACATTCAGTACTTC. Its translation is CASSSQGAGDIQYF.

The chain is built from TRBV9 and TRBJ2-7; D unresolved. From germline, CDR1 is SGDLS and CDR2 YYNGEE. The V gene lost 0 bases and the J gene lost 7 bases, with 14 bases spanning the gap. The CDR3 is made up of 14 amino acids. This CDR3 is CASSVGGIAGEQYF. In DNA form, the CDR3 reads TGTGCCAGCAGCGTAGGGGGTATAGCTGGAGAGCAGTACTTC.

J is TRBJ2-5 and V is TRBV5-1; unclear D gene. The CDR3 is 14 residues long. Germline CDR1 SGHRS, CDR2 YFSETQ. Trimming stripped 0 bases from V and 8 bases from J, with 14 bases between. The CDR3 loop reads CASSLDWSWDTQYF. As DNA, the CDR3 is TGCGCCAGCAGCTTGGACTGGTCCTGGGATACCCAGTACTTC.

With regard to this clone: Other DNA sequences in this sample translate to the same CDR3. The V call is TRBV29-1, the J call TRBJ1-1, with 9 bases aligning to TRBD1. The germline CDR1 and CDR2 sequences are SQVTM and ANQGSEA. The CDR3 has 13 residues. J gave up 4 bases and V 3 bases, and 3 bases lay outside the gene matches. The CDR3 bases are TGCAGCGTTGAGGTGACAGGGGGCACTGAAGCTTTCTTT. It encodes CSVEVTGGTEAFF.

This chain uses TRBV7-8 with TRBJ2-3, with D possibly TRBD2 on 5 matching bases. Germline CDR1 is SGHVS and CDR2 is FQNEAQ. Trimming left V 2 bases short and J 3 bases short, with 9 bases between. CDR3 length: 14 residues. The CDR3 sequence: CASSLKRVTDTQYF. CDR3 nucleotide sequence: TGTGCCAGCAGCTTAAAGAGGGTGACAGATACGCAGTATTTT.

The sample holds one count of this clone. The rearrangement joins TRBV28 to TRBJ2-7; TRBD2 is a possible D gene (6 bases). This CDR3 has 11 residues. From germline, CDR1 is MDHEN and CDR2 SYDVKM. The CDR3 nucleotides are TGTGTAACAACTAGCTTGGGCGAGCAGTACTTC. Translation gives CVTTSLGEQYF.

This clone appeared once. This chain uses TRBV9 with TRBJ2-5; D is perhaps TRBD2 (5 bases). This CDR3 has 16 residues. Germline CDR1 is SGDLS and CDR2 is YYNGEE. V was cut by 6 bases and J by 5 bases, with 23 bases left in between. The CDR3 protein is CASNTPLAGVGETQYF. The CDR3 coding sequence is TGTGCCAGCAACACCCCCCTAGCCGGAGTTGGCGAGACCCAGTACTTC.

The gene calls are TRBV6-5 and TRBJ2-1; maybe TRBD2 (5 bases). The CDR3 consists of 13 residues. In germline, CDR1 is MNHEY, CDR2 SVGAGI. V was shortened by 5 bases and J by 9 bases, with 14 bases between the two germline ends. The CDR3 nucleotides read TGTGCCAGCAGTCCGATTCATGGGAGTGAGCAGTTCTTC. The encoded protein is CASSPIHGSEQFF.

This chain links TRBV6-6 with TRBJ2-4; TRBD1 is a possible D gene (6 bases). The CDR3 covers 14 residues. CDR1 and CDR2 from the germline V gene are MNHNY and SVGAGI (reference sequence). With 5 bases removed from V and 7 bases from J, the gap between germline ends came to 15 bases. In DNA form, the CDR3 reads TGTGCCAGCAGTCAGGACAGAACAGATAACATTCAGTACTTC. This translates into CASSQDRTDNIQYF.